This T cell receptor beta chain was profiled in a study of naive and memory T cell subsets (dated by TCRdb to about 2017). Broadly, across the study: An open-source, UMI-based TCR alpha and beta sequencing pipeline was applied to sorted naive and memory peripheral blood T cell subsets. RNA was DNase-treated and reverse transcribed with TCR constant-region primers, mostly using SuperScript III. The results of the functional CMV T cell responses matched the IgG serology results in every case.

TCR alpha and beta chain libraries were amplified separately from the second PCR step onward. Donor CMV status was determined by IFNgamma production from CD4+ T cells after overnight stimulation of fresh PBMCs with CMV viral lysate. Using Miltenyi beads, CD4 T cells were first positively selected, and CD8 T cells were then positively selected from the CD4-negative fraction. After staining for CD3, CD4, CD8, CD45RA, CD27 and a live/dead dye, cells were sorted on a BD Aria II into four subsets based on CD45RA and CD27. A few healthy volunteers provided blood, and each donor's sample was split into CD4 and CD8 T cells and then further divided into four differentiation subsets. About 0.13 L of peripheral blood was collected from each donor, and PBMC were isolated from the blood using Ficoll-Paque PLUS density-gradient centrifugation. The sorted cells were lysed in RLT buffer, after which RNA was extracted using a Qiagen RNeasy kit and kept at -80 degrees C.

At the junction V is shortened by 4 bases and J by 4 bases, with 13 bases in between. CDR1 and CDR2 were assigned from the germline V gene (reference sequence) as DFQATT and SNEGSKA. The CDR3 spans 14 residues, from the cysteine through the phenylalanine. The CDR3 DNA has 42 bases and is translated from base 1. Library generation was performed with UMI-ligation and nested PCR. An equimolar mix of two oligonucleotides covering both TRBC1 and TRBC2 was used as the beta constant-region primer. Four rounds of PCR, combining the SP2 primer with nested alpha and beta constant-region primers, were used to amplify the ligated cDNA. A single-stranded oligonucleotide bearing the SP2 primer plus a 12-nucleotide UMI was ligated onto the 3' end of the cDNA by T4 RNA ligase 1. Incubation of the ligation reaction was carried out at 16 degrees C for roughly 18-24 hours. PCR2 was typically run as a SYBR Green qPCR and stopped at a predetermined threshold to prevent over-amplification. Agencourt AMPure XP magnetic beads were used for all purifications after the first. Libraries were quantified by Qubit and checked on a TapeStation, where a main peak was expected near 650 bp. The pooled libraries were sequenced on an Illumina MiSeq using v2 2x251 paired-end kits, which usually yielded roughly 0.85-2.2 million reads per sample. Each sample was pooled at 3 to 5 nM, and roughly 4.5-8% PhiX was included to help cluster recognition. As for the original processing: V and J genes were assigned to Demultiplexor-processed FASTQ reads by Decombinator through tag matching, with a single base-pair mismatch being allowed. Collapsinator relied on UMIs to fix sequencing errors as well as frequency errors caused by PCR heterogeneity. CDR3Translator translated TCRs and extracted CDR3s from the conserved cysteine to the FGXG phenylalanine, flagging non-productive sequences. Repertoires were subsampled to equal numbers of UMI-defined TCRs before Gini, Shannon entropy and inverse Simpson indices were calculated. Within the linear range, a power law was fitted to clonotype abundance distributions using maximum likelihood. For one naive CD8 sample, the pipeline and MIGEC produced similar UMI counts, unique TCR numbers and clonal distributions. One analysis removed from the naive repertoire any naive TCRs that were also present in any memory subset from the same donor. The repertoires were searched for approximately 7,000 CMV-associated CDR3 sequences that had been compiled from VDJdb and a published dataset. TCRdb applied fastp at Q25 and MiXCR to the public reads, then kept only in-frame beta chains. CDR3 protein duplicates are merged, each entry listing the most common genes and DNA. These V and J calls are TCRdb output, not the study's own analysis. The table for this sample lists 150,000 or so distinct CDR3 sequences; approximately 22% of them were counted only once. About 0.11% of the sample lies in the top ten.

Concerning this clonotype itself: The antigen it recognizes is unknown. Per-nucleotide qualities are absent, and no much larger clonotype sits a single base away.

General study outcomes and caveats: RNA-based TCR counts may be influenced by expression changes linked to T cell activation and differentiation. In both CD4 and CD8 cells, a rise in Gini index and a fall in Shannon and inverse Simpson diversity were observed from naive through CM, EM and EMRA. Clonotypes were defined as single alpha or beta chain sequences, not paired alpha/beta receptors. After error correction, only a single occurrence was seen for over 95% of naive TCR sequences, so much steeper abundance distributions were produced than in memory subsets. A power law was followed by TCR abundance, with an exponent that differed between naive and memory subsets but was consistent across the three individuals. A few larger clonotypes were found in naive repertoires, especially CD8, and these larger clonotypes were possibly memory cells re-expressing CD45RA. No ground truth was available to validate the repertoire findings for the naive and memory subsets.

The specimen was naive CD4+ T cells from blood. The sample's cell subset or site label, in plain terms: naive T cells, CD45RA high CD27+. The chain uses TRBV20-1 and TRBJ1-4; a tentative D match to TRBD1 spans 6 bases. The TCR originated in a human donor in good health. The CDR3 here reads CSAIDRINNEKLFF. The DNA sequence is as follows: TGCAGTGCTATAGACAGGATCAATAATGAAAAACTGTTTTTT.